The clone carrying this T cell receptor beta chain was detected many times. The germline V and J ends were trimmed by 5 bases and 4 bases, with 9 bases remaining between them. Looked up from germline, CDR1 is SGDLS and CDR2 is YYNGEE. This CDR3 region has 13 residues. Using RNA transcripts as the source, TCR beta CDR3 regions were amplified. During a first-round RT-PCR of the TCR CDR3, the HTBI primer set was used. TCRdb reprocessed the multiplex PCR reads via MiXCR and lists one record per CDR3 protein. The table lists about 380,000 distinct CDR3 sequences, roughly 18% of them singletons. Ophthalmopathy in the patients scored at least 3 on Clinical Activity Score and at least 4 on NOSPECS grade, lasting under 3 months. A patient was excluded if there was uncontrolled infection, other autoimmune disease, pregnancy or lactation. This record belongs to a study of T cells in Graves' hyperthyroidism and ophthalmopathy. In the study overall: Peripheral blood sampling occurred at initial diagnosis, before any treatment.

The V call is TRBV9, the J call TRBJ2-2, with D possibly matching TRBD2 (5 bases). This clonotype originated in a man younger than 35 with Graves' ophthalmopathy. The sequencing sample was made of blood. CDR3 sequence (DNA): TGTGCCAGCAGTCCGACTATCACCGGGGAGCTGTTTTTT. Translating gives CASSPTITGELFF.